A single sample gave rise to the 21 T cell receptor beta chains below, sequenced in a study of T cell repertoires in cytomegalovirus infection. Each CDR3 protein gets one entry after TCRdb re-called the reads with MiXCR. The sample carries a few hundred thousand distinct CDR3 sequences, about 39% recorded once. These receptors' targets are unknown. The sample was cultured PBMCs, taken from culture after CMV antigen stimulation. The receptors derive from a human donor in good health (CMV status not recorded). Some clones in this sample may be carry-over from other donors' samples.

V gene TRBV20-1 combines with J gene TRBJ1-5; 9 bases align to TRBD1. With V trimmed by 6 bases and J by 3 bases, 3 bases remained unmatched. This CDR3 region has 13 residues. Germline CDR1 and CDR2: DFQATT and SNEGSKA (reference sequence). In DNA, the CDR3 is TGCAGTGCGGACAGGGGCGTCAATCAGCCCCAGCATTTT. Protein sequence: CSADRGVNQPQHF.

This clonotype was counted between two and nine times. The rearrangement links TRBV7-9 to TRBJ1-2, with TRBD1 as a possible D gene (5 bases). The germline gives CDR1 SEHNR, CDR2 FQNEAQ (reference sequence). The CDR3 loop spans 17 amino acids. V was pared by 5 bases and J by 7 bases, with 26 bases between. The CDR3 sequence is CASSDSPQRVWGRGYTF. The CDR3 coding sequence is TGTGCCAGCAGCGACTCCCCCCAGCGGGTGTGGGGACGTGGCTACACCTTC. Together with reference TRBV7-9 and TRBJ1-2, the CDR3 gives the full variable domain: DTGVSQNPRHKITKRGQNVTFRCDPISEHNRLYWYRQTLGQGPEFLTYFQNEAQLEKSRLLSDRFSAERPKGSFSTLEIQRTEQGDSAMYLCASSDSPQRVWGRGYTFGSGTRLTVV.

V usage is TRBV20-1 and J usage is TRBJ2-2; D is possibly TRBD1 or TRBD2 (6 bases each). The V end was cut by 4 bases, the J end by 2 bases, with 14 bases between. Germline V CDR1 and CDR2: DFQATT, SNEGSKA (reference sequence). The CDR3 runs 15 residues. CDR3 coding DNA: TGCAGTGCTATCAATCCGGGGGCAAACACCGGGGAGCTGTTTTTT. Residues: CSAINPGANTGELFF.

CDR3 sequence reads: CASSPGLAGAYTREQYF. CDR3 bases: TGTGCCAGCAGTCCGGGACTAGCGGGGGCTTACACAAGGGAGCAGTACTTC. The V gene is TRBV12-3 or TRBV12-4, the J gene TRBJ2-7; TRBD2 matches at 14 bases. The CDR3 extends over 17 amino acids. Germline trimming cut 5 bases from V and 7 bases from J; bases unmatched to any gene: 13.

This clonotype was seen only once. CDR3 DNA sequence: TGCGCCAGCAGCCAAGTGGGCGCGGGGCTGGGCGGCGAGCAGTACTTC. It yields the protein CASSQVGAGLGGEQYF. The rearrangement links TRBV4-3 to TRBJ2-7, with a possible D match to TRBD2 (6 bases). The V gene lost 1 base and the J gene lost 6 bases, with 19 bases spanning the gap. Germline CDR1 is LGHNA and CDR2 is YSLEER. The CDR3 runs 16 residues.

The rearrangement joins TRBV7-2 to TRBJ2-7, with a tentative D call TRBD2 (5 bases). This CDR3 comprises 16 residues. Trimming shortened V by 5 bases and J by 0 bases, and 17 bases separated the two germline ends. Germline V gene sequence: CDR1 SGHTA, CDR2 FQGNSA. The CDR3 loop reads CASSPTLSGSSYEQYF. Written as DNA, the CDR3 is TGTGCCAGCAGCCCTACCCTGAGCGGAAGCTCCTACGAGCAGTACTTC.

This clonotype was seen only a few times. The chain has TRBV7-2 and TRBJ2-5; 7 bases are a match to TRBD2. V lost 11 bases to trimming and J lost 1 base; unmatched junction nucleotides: 7. CDR3 size: 13 residues. Per germline, CDR1 SGHTA and CDR2 FQGNSA. The CDR3 loop reads CAVNPGGQETQYF. In DNA form, the CDR3 reads TGTGCCGTCAACCCGGGGGGCCAAGAGACCCAGTACTTC.

This chain uses TRBV6-1 with TRBJ1-5, with TRBD1 identical over 9 bases. The CDR3 contains 14 residues. Germline V lookup: CDR1 MNHNS, CDR2 SASEGT. The trim removed 2 bases at V and 6 bases at J, leaving 2 bases unmatched. DNA of the CDR3: TGTGCCAGCAGTGAACAGGGACAGGGTCAGCCCCAGCATTTT. Its protein product is CASSEQGQGQPQHF.

J is TRBJ2-2 and V is TRBV7-6; D call uncertain. This CDR3 region has 14 residues. V lost 1 base, J lost 5 bases, and 8 bases lay in between. Looked up from germline, CDR1 is SGHVS and CDR2 is FNYEAQ. The CDR3: CASSLGYRTGELFF. The CDR3 region has the DNA TGTGCCAGCAGCTTAGGGTATCGGACCGGGGAGCTGTTTTTT.

This chain uses TRBV10-3 with TRBJ2-1; D unresolved. The CDR3 length is 14 residues. V lost 7 bases, J lost 0 bases, and 10 bases lay in between. Germline lookup yields CDR1 ENHRY and CDR2 SYGVKD. CDR3 region: CAIKDASSYNEQFF. In nucleotides, the CDR3 is TGTGCCATCAAGGACGCGAGCTCCTACAATGAGCAGTTCTTC.

This clonotype was observed a handful of times. The V gene is TRBV7-2, the J gene TRBJ2-1; perhaps TRBD2 as D (6 bases). The CDR3 contains 16 residues. The germline CDR1 and CDR2 sequences are SGHTA and FQGNSA. With 5 bases removed from V and 6 bases from J, the gap between germline ends came to 20 bases. CDR3 loop: CASSRGRLGPSNEQFF. The DNA of the CDR3 is TGTGCCAGCAGCCGGGGTAGACTAGGACCGTCCAATGAGCAGTTCTTC. The full variable domain, its missing parts supplied by reference TRBV7-2 and TRBJ2-1, is GAGVSQSPSNKVTEKGKDVELRCDPISGHTALYWYRQSLGQGLEFLIYFQGNSAPDKSGLPSDRFSAERTGGSVSTLTIQRTQQEDSAVYLCASSRGRLGPSNEQFFGPGTRLTVL.

V and J are TRBV5-1 and TRBJ1-3, with no clear D. The CDR3 loop spans 14 amino acids. The germline V gene has CDR1 SGHRS and CDR2 YFSETQ. Trimming removed 4 bases from V and 4 bases from J, with 12 bases in between. The CDR3 coding sequence is TGCGCCAGCAGCGCTCAGGCTCTGGGAAACACCATATATTTT. Encoded protein: CASSAQALGNTIYF. Filled out from reference TRBV5-1 and TRBJ1-3, the complete variable domain reads KAGVTQTPRYLIKTRGQQVTLSCSPISGHRSVSWYQQTPGQGLQFLFEYFSETQRNKGNFPGRFSGRQFSNSRSEMNVSTLELGDSALYLCASSAQALGNTIYFGEGSWLTVV.

The chain combines TRBV7-2 with TRBJ2-7, with no clear D. Germline assignment: CDR1 SGHTA and CDR2 FQGNSA. Deletions cut 1 base from V and 5 bases from J, with 18 bases between. The CDR3 runs to 16 residues. Here the CDR3 reads CASSLVPSHGSHEQYF. As DNA, the CDR3 is TGTGCCAGCAGCTTAGTACCGTCCCATGGTTCCCACGAGCAGTACTTC.

This clonotype was seen more than once but under ten times. The CDR3 region has the DNA TGTGCCAGCAGCAGGTTTACTAGCGGGAGAGGGTCCGGCGGGGAGCTGTTTTTT. Its translation is CASSRFTSGRGSGGELFF. The chain employs TRBV7-2 and TRBJ2-2, with TRBD2 matching over 11 bases. Germline lookup yields CDR1 SGHTA and CDR2 FQGNSA. The CDR3 has 18 amino acids. The trim removed 5 bases at V and 7 bases at J, leaving 15 bases unmatched.

The chain carries TRBV6-2 or TRBV6-3 and TRBJ1-1; D call uncertain. Germline CDR1 reads MNHEY; CDR2 reads SVGEGT. The CDR3 is 14 amino acids. V lost 7 bases, J lost 5 bases, and 17 bases lay in between. The CDR3 protein is CASIPMGVGTEAFF. CDR3 DNA: TGTGCCAGCATTCCAATGGGAGTGGGTACTGAAGCTTTCTTT.

The chain carries TRBV5-4 and TRBJ2-5; D might be TRBD2 (6 bases). CDR1 is SGHNT, CDR2 YYREEE, per germline (reference sequence). The CDR3 consists of 14 residues. Trimming shortened V by 5 bases and J by 4 bases, and 15 bases separated the two germline ends. CDR3 coding DNA: TGTGCCAGCAGGCACCCTAGCGAGGGAGAGACCCAGTACTTC. Translating gives CASRHPSEGETQYF.

The rearrangement uses TRBV30 and TRBJ2-1; perhaps TRBD1 as D (8 bases). CDR3 length equals 15 residues. Germline loops: CDR1 GTSNPN, CDR2 SVGIG (reference sequence). Trimming took 7 bases from V and 0 from J, leaving 16 bases between them. CDR3 loop: CALAGGGSSYNEQFF. The DNA for the CDR3 is TGTGCCTTGGCAGGGGGCGGGAGCTCCTACAATGAGCAGTTCTTC.

The V gene is TRBV20-1, the J gene TRBJ2-1; TRBD2 is a possible D gene (7 bases). Trimming stripped 5 bases from V and 12 bases from J, with 20 bases between. Germline lookup yields CDR1 DFQATT and CDR2 SNEGSKA (reference sequence). The CDR3 extends over 13 amino acids. CDR3 nucleotide sequence: TGCAGTGCTTCTAAAGGGGGGGCCCAGGGGCAGTTCTTC. Amino acids: CSASKGGAQGQFF.

In its sample, this clonotype was seen a few times. The chain couples TRBV7-2 to TRBJ2-7, with 10 bases identical to TRBD1. The CDR3 covers 15 residues. Losses at the gene ends were 4 bases for V and 4 bases for J; bases not matched to a gene: 7. Germline CDR1 SGHTA, CDR2 FQGNSA. The CDR3 loop is CASSSAGTGDYEQYF. The CDR3 DNA reads TGTGCCAGCAGCTCTGCTGGGACAGGGGATTACGAGCAGTACTTC.

The chain has TRBV5-1 and TRBJ1-1, with a possible D match to TRBD1 (5 bases). From germline, CDR1 is SGHRS and CDR2 YFSETQ. The CDR3 length is 14 residues. V lost 2 bases, J lost 3 bases, and 11 bases lay in between. The CDR3 spells CASSFAGMDTEAFF. The CDR3 DNA follows: TGCGCCAGCAGCTTCGCAGGGATGGACACTGAAGCTTTCTTT. The full variable domain, in which reference TRBV5-1 and TRBJ1-1 provide the parts outside the CDR3, is KAGVTQTPRYLIKTRGQQVTLSCSPISGHRSVSWYQQTPGQGLQFLFEYFSETQRNKGNFPGRFSGRQFSNSRSEMNVSTLELGDSALYLCASSFAGMDTEAFFGQGTRLTVV.

This chain links TRBV20-1 with TRBJ2-5; D is perhaps TRBD2 (7 bases). Germline-derived CDR1 and CDR2 are DFQATT and SNEGSKA (reference sequence). Deletions cut 0 bases from V and 4 bases from J, with 15 bases between. The CDR3 has 15 amino acids. The CDR3 loop is CSARDTRGGRETQYF. CDR3 DNA sequence: TGCAGTGCTAGAGATACGAGGGGGGGCCGAGAGACCCAGTACTTC.